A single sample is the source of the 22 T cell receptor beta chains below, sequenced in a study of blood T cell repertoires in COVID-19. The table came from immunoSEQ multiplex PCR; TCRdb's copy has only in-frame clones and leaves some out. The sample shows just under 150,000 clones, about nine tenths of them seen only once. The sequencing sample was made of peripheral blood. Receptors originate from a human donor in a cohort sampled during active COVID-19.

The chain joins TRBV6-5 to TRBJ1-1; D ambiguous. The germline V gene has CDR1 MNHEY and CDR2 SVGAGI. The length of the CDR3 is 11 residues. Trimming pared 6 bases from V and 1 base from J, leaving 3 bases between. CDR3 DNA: TGTGCCAGCAGACAGAACACTGAAGCTTTCTTT. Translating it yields CASRQNTEAFF.

The CDR3 DNA sequence: TGTGCCAGCAGCTTAGAGTGGGGGACAGGGTGGTACGAGCAGTACTTC. Translated, it gives CASSLEWGTGWYEQYF. The chain couples TRBV11-2 to TRBJ2-7, with 9 bases fitting TRBD1. The CDR3 is 16 amino acids. The germline gives CDR1 SGHAT, CDR2 FQNNGV. Trimming removed 0 bases from V and 4 bases from J; junction bases left unmatched: 7.

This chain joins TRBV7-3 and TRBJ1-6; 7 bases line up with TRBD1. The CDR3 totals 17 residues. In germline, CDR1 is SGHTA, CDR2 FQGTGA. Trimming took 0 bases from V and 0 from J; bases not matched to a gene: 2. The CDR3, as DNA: TGTGCCAGCAGCTTAACAGGGGGCTTCTCCTATAATTCACCCCTCCACTTT. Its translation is CASSLTGGFSYNSPLHF. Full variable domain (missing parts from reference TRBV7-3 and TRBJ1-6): GAGVSQTPSNKVTEKGKYVELRCDPISGHTALYWYRQSLGQGPEFLIYFQGTGAADDSGLPNDRFFAVRPEGSVSTLKIQRTERGDSAVYLCASSLTGGFSYNSPLHFGNGTRLTVT.

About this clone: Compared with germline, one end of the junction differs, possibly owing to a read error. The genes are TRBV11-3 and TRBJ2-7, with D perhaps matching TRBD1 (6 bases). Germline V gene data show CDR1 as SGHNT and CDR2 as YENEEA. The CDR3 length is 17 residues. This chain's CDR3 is CAGRAPCITGIIHEQYF. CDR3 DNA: TGTGCCGGCAGGGCCCCGTGTATAACAGGGATTATCCACGAGCAGTACTTC.

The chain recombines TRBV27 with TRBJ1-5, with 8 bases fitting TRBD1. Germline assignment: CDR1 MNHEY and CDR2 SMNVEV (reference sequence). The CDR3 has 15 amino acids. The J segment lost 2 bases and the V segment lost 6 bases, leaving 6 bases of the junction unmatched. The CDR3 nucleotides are TGTGCCAGCAGCCCAGGGGGCTCGGGCAATCAGCCCCAGCATTTT. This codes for CASSPGGSGNQPQHF.

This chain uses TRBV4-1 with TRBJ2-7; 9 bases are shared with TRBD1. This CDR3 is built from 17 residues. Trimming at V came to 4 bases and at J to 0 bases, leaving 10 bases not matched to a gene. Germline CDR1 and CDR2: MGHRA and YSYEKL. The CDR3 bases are TGCGCCAGCAGCCGGGGACAGGGCGGTCGGTTCTCCTACGAGCAGTACTTC. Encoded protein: CASSRGQGGRFSYEQYF.

This CDR3 is CASSLGAGANVLTF. DNA for the CDR3: TGCGCCAGCAGCCTCGGAGCTGGGGCCAACGTCCTGACTTTC. The genes are TRBV5-1 and TRBJ2-6; D ambiguous. Trimming left V 4 bases short and J 2 bases short, with 7 bases between. This CDR3 contains 14 residues. Germline V gene data show CDR1 as SGHRS and CDR2 as YFSETQ.

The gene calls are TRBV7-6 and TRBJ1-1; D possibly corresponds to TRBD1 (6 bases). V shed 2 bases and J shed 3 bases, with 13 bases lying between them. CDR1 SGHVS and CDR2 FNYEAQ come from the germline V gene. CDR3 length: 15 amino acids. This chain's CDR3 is CASSLKGHRDTEAFF. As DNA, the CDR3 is TGTGCCAGCAGCTTAAAGGGCCACAGGGACACTGAAGCTTTCTTT.

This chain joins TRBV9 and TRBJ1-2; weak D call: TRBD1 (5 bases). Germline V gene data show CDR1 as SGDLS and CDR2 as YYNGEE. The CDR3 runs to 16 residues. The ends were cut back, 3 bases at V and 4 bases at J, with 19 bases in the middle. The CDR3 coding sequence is TGTGCCAGCAGCGGACGACCTCAGGGAACCGTCTATGGCTACACCTTC. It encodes CASSGRPQGTVYGYTF.

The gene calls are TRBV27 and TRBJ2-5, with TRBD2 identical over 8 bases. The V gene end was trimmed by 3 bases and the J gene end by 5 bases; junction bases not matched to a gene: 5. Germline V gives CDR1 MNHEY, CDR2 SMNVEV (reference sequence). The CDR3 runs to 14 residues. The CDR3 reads CASSFTGGLETQYF. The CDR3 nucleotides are TGTGCCAGCAGTTTTACGGGGGGGCTTGAGACCCAGTACTTC.

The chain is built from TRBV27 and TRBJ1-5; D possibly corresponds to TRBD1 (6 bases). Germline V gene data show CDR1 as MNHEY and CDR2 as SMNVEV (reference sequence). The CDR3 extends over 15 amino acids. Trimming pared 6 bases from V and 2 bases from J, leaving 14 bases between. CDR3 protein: CASSLQGRGNQPQHF. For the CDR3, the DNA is TGTGCCAGCAGCTTACAGGGAAGAGGCAATCAGCCCCAGCATTTT.

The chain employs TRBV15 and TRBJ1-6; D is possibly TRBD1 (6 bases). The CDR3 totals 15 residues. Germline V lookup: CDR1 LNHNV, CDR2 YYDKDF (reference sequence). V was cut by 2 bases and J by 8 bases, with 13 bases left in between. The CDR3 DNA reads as TGTGCCACCAGCAGATCCAGGGGTGGTTATTCACCCCTCCACTTT. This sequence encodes CATSRSRGGYSPLHF.

In DNA form, the CDR3 reads TGTGCCAGCATTCTACTTACTGTGCTCTCCTACAATGAGCAGTTCTTC. The encoded protein is CASILLTVLSYNEQFF. The rearrangement uses TRBV2 and TRBJ2-1; unclear D gene. The CDR3 runs 16 residues. Looked up from germline, CDR1 is SNHLY and CDR2 is FYNNEI. The V and J ends lost 7 bases and 0 bases respectively, with 16 bases between them.

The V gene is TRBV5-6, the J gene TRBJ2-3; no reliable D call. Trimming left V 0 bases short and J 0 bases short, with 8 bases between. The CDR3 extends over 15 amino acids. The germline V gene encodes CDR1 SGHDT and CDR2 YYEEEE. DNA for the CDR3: TGTGCCAGCAGCTTGGGCGGTTCTAGCACAGATACGCAGTATTTT. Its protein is CASSLGGSSTDTQYF.

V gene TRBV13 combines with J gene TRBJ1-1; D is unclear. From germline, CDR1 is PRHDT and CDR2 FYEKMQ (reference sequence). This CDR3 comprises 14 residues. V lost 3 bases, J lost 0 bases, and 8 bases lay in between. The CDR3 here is CASSFWRMNTEAFF. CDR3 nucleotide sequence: TGTGCCAGCAGCTTCTGGAGAATGAACACTGAAGCTTTCTTT.

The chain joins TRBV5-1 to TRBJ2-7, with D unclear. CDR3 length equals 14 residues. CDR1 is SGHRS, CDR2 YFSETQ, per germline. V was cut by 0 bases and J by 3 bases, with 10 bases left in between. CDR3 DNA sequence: TGCGCCAGCAGCTTGGCCGGCGGAGTCTACGAGCAGTACTTC. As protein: CASSLAGGVYEQYF.

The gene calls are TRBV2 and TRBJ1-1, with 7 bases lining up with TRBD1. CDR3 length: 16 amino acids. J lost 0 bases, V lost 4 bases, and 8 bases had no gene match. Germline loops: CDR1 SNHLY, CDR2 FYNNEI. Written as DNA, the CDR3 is TGTGCCAGCAGTGGGATCAGACAGGGTTTGAACACTGAAGCTTTCTTT. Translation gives CASSGIRQGLNTEAFF.

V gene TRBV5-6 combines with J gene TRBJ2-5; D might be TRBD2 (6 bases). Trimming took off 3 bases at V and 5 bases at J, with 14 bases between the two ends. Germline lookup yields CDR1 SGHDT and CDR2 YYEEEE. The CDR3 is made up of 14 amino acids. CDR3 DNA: TGTGCCAGCAGCTCGACTACCGGAGGGGAGACCCAGTACTTC. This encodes CASSSTTGGETQYF.

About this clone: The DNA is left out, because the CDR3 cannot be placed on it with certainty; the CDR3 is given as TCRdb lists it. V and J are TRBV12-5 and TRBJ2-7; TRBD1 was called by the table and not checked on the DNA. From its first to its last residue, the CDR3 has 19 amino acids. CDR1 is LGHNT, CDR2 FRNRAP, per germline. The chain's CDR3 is CASGLVLGTGTGNLHEQYF.

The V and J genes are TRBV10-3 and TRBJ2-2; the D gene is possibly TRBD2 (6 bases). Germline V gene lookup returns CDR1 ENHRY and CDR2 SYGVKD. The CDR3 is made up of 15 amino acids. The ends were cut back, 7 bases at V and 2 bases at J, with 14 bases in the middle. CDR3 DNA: TGTGCCATCACCCCGGACTACCATAACACCGGGGAGCTGTTTTTT. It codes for CAITPDYHNTGELFF.

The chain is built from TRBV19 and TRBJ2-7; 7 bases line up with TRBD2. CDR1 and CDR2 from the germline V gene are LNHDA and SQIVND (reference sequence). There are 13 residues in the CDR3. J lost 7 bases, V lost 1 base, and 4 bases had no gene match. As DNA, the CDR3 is TGTGCCAGTAGTATAGTAGCGGGTTCGGAGCAGTACTTC. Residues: CASSIVAGSEQYF.

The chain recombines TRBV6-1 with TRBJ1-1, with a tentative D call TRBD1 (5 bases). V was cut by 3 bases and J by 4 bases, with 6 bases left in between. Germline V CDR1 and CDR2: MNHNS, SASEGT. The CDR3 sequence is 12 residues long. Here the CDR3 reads CASSDRATEAFF. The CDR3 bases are TGTGCCAGCAGTGACAGGGCCACTGAAGCTTTCTTT.